This T cell receptor (beta chain) was found in a study of T cell repertoires and HLA-DP antigens. Study-wide background: The donors, ranging 18-to-29 to 60-to-69 years, included a couple of males and one female.

The primer mix covered 54 TRBV segments and 13 TRBJ segments. Sequenced by immunoSEQ multiplex PCR; TCRdb stores in-frame clones only, minus some. The profile shows over 60,000 clones, around three quarters of them singletons. Notes on the study in general: Sorted CD137+ cells had clonality 0.3 to 0.45 against both alloantigens, versus 0.03 to 0.045 pre-culture.

This CDR3 has 16 amino acids. Trimming stripped 4 bases from V and 0 bases from J, with 10 bases between. Germline loops: CDR1 SGHNT, CDR2 YENEEA. With regard to this clone: The antigen is unknown.

Purity of the untouched CD4+ T cells was roughly 98%. This sequence was found in a man aged 55 to 70 in good health and CMV-seronegative. Input material: CD4+ T cells from PBMCs. The chain carries TRBV11-3 and TRBJ1-6; D may be TRBD1 (5 bases). CDR3 nucleotide sequence: TGTGCCAGCAGCTGGGACCGGAGCTCCTATAATTCACCCCTCCACTTT. This gives the protein CASSWDRSSYNSPLHF.